This T cell receptor (beta chain) was sequenced during a study of T cells in Graves' hyperthyroidism and ophthalmopathy. RNA transcripts were the template for amplifying TCR beta CDR3 regions. With the HTBI primer set, the TCR CDR3 went through a first round of RT-PCR. One entry per CDR3 protein results from TCRdb running MiXCR on the multiplex PCR reads. The table has a few hundred thousand distinct CDR3 sequences, 15% to 18% seen once. With 3 bases removed from V and 0 bases from J, the gap between germline ends came to 18 bases. The CDR3 is made up of 17 amino acids. The germline V gene has CDR1 DFQATT and CDR2 SNEGSKA (reference sequence).

The source of this sequence is a woman aged 25 to 39 with Graves' hyperthyroidism. This sequence joins TRBV20-1 and TRBJ1-3; possibly TRBD1 for D (5 bases). The source material was blood. The DNA for the CDR3 is TGCAGTGCTAGGGGGATGGGGGGACCTTTCTCTGGAAACACCATATATTTT. It encodes CSARGMGGPFSGNTIYF.